The rows below give T cell receptor beta chains drawn from one sample of a study of shared clonotypes between healthy human individuals. TCRdb's copy holds only in-frame clones and misses some; the assay was immunoSEQ multiplex PCR. The table records about 2.3 million clones, about 92% of them present only once. Input material: naive CD4+ T cells from PBMCs. These receptors were taken from a young man in good health. Some clones in this sample may be carry-over from other donors' samples. CDR3s leave out the opening cysteine and the closing phenylalanine or tryptophan.

V: TRBV27
CDR3: ASSLRWDREETQY

V: TRBV6-6
CDR3: ASSFGLAGPL

V: TRBV18
CDR3: ASSPTQGDEQF

V: TRBV11-2
CDR3: ASSFSRVTTDTQY

V: TRBV28
CDR3: ASSHEETGPNQPQH

V: TRBV11-1
CDR3: ASSPAPDFSYNEQF

V: TRBV18
CDR3: ASSNQGPGGPPSSGNTIY

V: TRBV28
CDR3: ASSTDSGTSYNEQF

V: TRBV2
CDR3: ASSRTVKTDTQY

V: TRBV28
CDR3: ASRTDSPAYEQY

V: TRBV4-1
CDR3: ASSQSALSGPWYGYT

V: TRBV15
CDR3: ATSRDPTGDTEAF

V: TRBV5-1
CDR3: ASSLGEGVSYEQY

V: TRBV2
CDR3: ASSPRTDPLYSGYT

V: TRBV7-8
CDR3: ASSRTSGDYNEQF

V: TRBV19
CDR3: ASSIEGSSYEQY

V: TRBV7-2
CDR3: ASSISGSGTDTQY

V: TRBV14
CDR3: ASSQAYGTGGHYNEQF

V: TRBV5-1
CDR3: ASSSGTGFTGANVLT

V: TRBV27
CDR3: ASSLWGSTAAF

V: TRBV2
CDR3: ARGAGETQY

V: TRBV11-2
CDR3: ASSSDRVGGYT

V: TRBV28
CDR3: ASRPGQRREKLF

V: TRBV7-9
CDR3: ASSVRTGYTYEQY

V: TRBV28
CDR3: ASRNRAPETIY

V: TRBV5-1
CDR3: ASSLDRSNEKLF